This T cell receptor beta chain was captured in a study of blood T cell repertoires in COVID-19. In the study's own analysis: The authors estimated nucleated cell counts from reference gene primer amplification. Clones were sequenced by immunoSEQ multiplex PCR, and TCRdb holds only the in-frame ones, with some missing. V and J calls and clone size are given by that table; D and trimming were obtained from the DNA. The sample has 90,000 to 100,000 clones, approximately 80% seen once. Germline CDR1 reads LNHDA; CDR2 reads SQIVND (reference sequence). J gave up 3 bases and V 7 bases, and 5 bases lay outside the gene matches. This CDR3 comprises 14 residues.

The TCR comes from a man aged 65 to 85 with acute or convalescent COVID-19. The sample taken for sequencing was peripheral blood. V usage is TRBV19 and J usage is TRBJ2-5; 10 positions agree with TRBD1. The CDR3 sequence is CASTPGTGEETQYF. CDR3 bases: TGTGCCAGTACCCCCGGGACAGGGGAAGAGACCCAGTACTTC.